This T cell receptor (beta chain) was recorded in a study of blood T cell repertoires in COVID-19 (dated by TCRdb to 2018 to 2020). Concerning the study at large: Samples covering the acute and convalescent phases of COVID-19 were provided by collaborators in the United States, Italy and Spain. HLA class I and class II types, where available, came from metadata supplied by the sample provider rather than from assay-based typing. Samples were obtained from the ongoing ImmuneRACE study (first 160 participants) and from 1,200 or so subjects provided by 6 global collaborators. The repertoires were made available in a free public database intended to serve as a resource for research on the immune response to SARS-CoV-2. Deeply sampled blood TCRbeta repertoires from subjects exposed to, actively infected with, or recovered from COVID-19 were included in the dataset. The prospective study material was composed of cDNA or gDNA derived from T cells, B-cell-depleted T cells, or PBMCs. Nearly every sample came with metadata listing a de-identified subject ID, COVID-19 status, age in years and sex. Beyond this particular receptor, the publication reports: The quantity of clinical and demographic metadata differed by source and by participant and was supplied without curation.

Trimming costs V 7 bases and J 0 bases, and their ends lie 16 bases apart. Sequences SGHNT (CDR1) and YENEEA (CDR2) are obtained from the germline V gene. The CDR3 goes from the cysteine to the phenylalanine over 16 residues. The retained sequence is limited to the CDR3, 48 bases, with the frame set at the first base. Collaborating institutions collected whole blood in K2EDTA tubes following their own protocols. Collaborator samples were shipped for TCRbeta analysis as frozen whole blood, isolated PBMCs, or DNA extracted from either sample type. TCRbeta CDR3 regions were amplified from genomic DNA using the immunoSEQ Assay, a bias-controlled multiplex PCR. The study's own analysis went as follows. Nucleated cell counts per sample were estimated from amplification of reference gene primers within the assay. To quantify the absolute abundance of each unique TCRbeta CDR3 rearrangement, sequence reads were collapsed and filtered. For each sample, productive Simpson clonality was calculated as the square root of Simpson's diversity index over productive rearrangements. TCRdb holds this immuneACCESS table with in-frame rearrangements only. Some clones are missing; in checked studies, unresolved V genes explain under half, and the rest has no known cause. Clonal size and the V and J genes are those of that table, whereas D and trimming came from the DNA. A total of approximately 31,000 clones appear in this sample, roughly nine tenths of them only once. The top ten hold approximately 4% of the sample.

As for this clone: This clone's antigen is unknown. The input lacks base qualities; no much larger clone sits a single base away.

The chain is made from TRBV11-3 and TRBJ2-1; TRBD2 could be the D gene, as 6 bases match. The clonotype was recovered from a man in his sixties with acute or convalescent COVID-19. The sample comprised peripheral blood. The CDR3 protein: CASTLRDSSSYNEQFF. The DNA reads as follows: TGTGCCAGCACCCTGCGGGACTCTAGCTCCTACAATGAGCAGTTCTTC.